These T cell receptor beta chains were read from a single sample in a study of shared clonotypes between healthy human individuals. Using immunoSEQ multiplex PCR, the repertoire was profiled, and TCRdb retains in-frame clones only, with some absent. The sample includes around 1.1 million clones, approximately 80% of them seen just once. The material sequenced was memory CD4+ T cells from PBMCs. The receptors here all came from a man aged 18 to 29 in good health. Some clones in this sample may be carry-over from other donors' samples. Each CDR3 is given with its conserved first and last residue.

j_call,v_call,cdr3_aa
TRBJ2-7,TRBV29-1,CSVGPAGIYEQYF
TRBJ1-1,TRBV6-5,CASTRQGNTEAFF
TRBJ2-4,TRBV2,CASSEAGGHIQYF
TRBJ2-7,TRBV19,CASSKVTGVAYEQYF
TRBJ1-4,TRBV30,CAWDEGVGTGVEKLFF
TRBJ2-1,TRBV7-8,CASSARDTPDAFF
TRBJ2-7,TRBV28,CASSSPSGYRYEQYF
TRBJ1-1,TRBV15,CATSRDRTGGQPNTEAFF
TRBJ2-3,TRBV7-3,CASSLGTSSDTQYF
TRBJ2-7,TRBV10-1,CASSETTGAVYEQYF